The text below deals with one TCR beta chain. Its antigen is currently unknown. Germline V lookup: CDR1 LNHNV, CDR2 YYDKDF (reference sequence). The V end lost 0 bases, the J end lost 3 bases, and 9 bases lay between the germline ends. The CDR3 contains 14 residues. The data originate from a study of cytomegalovirus exposure and HLA in healthy donors. Broader study findings: The CMV antigen specificity of a few CMV-associated chains was confirmed through in vitro analysis. A further, later analysis showed that HLA-associated TCR beta chains (compared with equally common others) were more clonally expanded. A later analysis linked around 15,000 TCR beta sequences to HLA alleles at 0.05 false discovery rate. Most TCR beta V segments were productive about 87% or about 30% of the time in an earlier analysis.

PCR involved 60 Vbeta and 13 Jbeta primers. Profiled with immunoSEQ multiplex PCR; TCRdb holds only in-frame clones, not every one. The repertoire holds some 130,000 clones, about four fifths seen once, with approximately 0.93% in the top ten. The chain combines TRBV15 with TRBJ2-7; no clear D. The clonotype was recovered from a human donor in good health. Material: PBMCs. The CDR3: CATSREGSGYEQYF. Here the CDR3 DNA reads TGTGCCACCAGCAGAGAAGGATCGGGCTACGAGCAGTACTTC.